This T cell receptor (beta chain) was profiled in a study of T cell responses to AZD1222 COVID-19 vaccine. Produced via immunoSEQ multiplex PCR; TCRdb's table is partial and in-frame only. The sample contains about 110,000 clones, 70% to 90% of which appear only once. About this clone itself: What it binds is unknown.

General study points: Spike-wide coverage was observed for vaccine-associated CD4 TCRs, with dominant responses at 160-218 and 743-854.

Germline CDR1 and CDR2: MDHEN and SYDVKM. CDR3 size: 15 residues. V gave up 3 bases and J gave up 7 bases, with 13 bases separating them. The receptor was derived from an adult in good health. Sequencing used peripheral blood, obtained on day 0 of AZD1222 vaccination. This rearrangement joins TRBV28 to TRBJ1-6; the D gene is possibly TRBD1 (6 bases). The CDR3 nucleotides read TGTGCCAGCAGTTTCCGGGGGCGGAGGAATTCACCCCTCCACTTT. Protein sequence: CASSFRGRRNSPLHF.